A selection of T cell receptor beta chains follows, all from one sample in a study of cytomegalovirus exposure and HLA in healthy donors. The assay was immunoSEQ multiplex PCR, and TCRdb's table has in-frame clones only and misses some. The ten most abundant clones cover roughly 8.8% of a sample with around 55,000 clones. Sequencing was carried out using PBMCs. The receptor set was obtained from a man aged 50 to 59 in good health and CMV-seropositive. Both conserved end residues are part of each CDR3. D genes are given only for firm matches.

j_call d_call v_call cdr3_aa cdr3_nt
TRBJ2-6 TRBD2 TRBV7-9 CASSRTSGGSGANVLTF TGTGCCAGCAGCCGGACTAGCGGGGGCTCTGGGGCCAACGTCCTGACTTTC
TRBJ1-1 NA TRBV2 CASRDPGRVNTEAFF TGTGCCAGCAGAGACCCGGGGAGGGTGAACACTGAAGCTTTCTTT
TRBJ2-2 TRBD2 TRBV4-3 CASSQDSLAGGRRELFF TGCGCCAGCAGCCAAGATTCACTAGCGGGGGGGCGTCGGGAGCTGTTTTTT
TRBJ1-2 NA TRBV18 CASSPNLQSSYGYTF TGTGCCAGCTCACCTAACCTACAGAGTTCCTATGGCTACACCTTC
TRBJ2-7 TRBD1 TRBV5-3 CASRRSGTEPHEQYF TGTGCCAGTCGCCGCTCGGGGACAGAGCCCCACGAGCAGTACTTC
TRBJ2-7 NA TRBV13 CASSLGLAYEQYF TGTGCCAGCAGCTTAGGACTAGCCTACGAGCAGTACTTC
TRBJ2-1 TRBD1 TRBV2 CASSESRGLYNEQFF TGTGCCAGCAGTGAGAGCAGGGGGCTGTACAATGAGCAGTTCTTC
TRBJ2-7 NA TRBV18 CASSPAYEQYF TGTGCCAGCTCACCCGCCTACGAGCAGTACTTC
TRBJ1-4 NA TRBV15 CATSRGQVNEKLFF TGTGCCACCAGCAGAGGACAGGTTAATGAAAAACTGTTTTTT
TRBJ2-2 NA TRBV5-1 CASSLFATGMGTGELFF TGCGCCAGCAGCTTGTTCGCCACAGGGATGGGCACCGGGGAGCTGTTTTTT
TRBJ1-1 NA TRBV11-2 CASSEFDRQAFF TGTGCCAGCAGCGAATTTGACAGGCAAGCTTTCTTT